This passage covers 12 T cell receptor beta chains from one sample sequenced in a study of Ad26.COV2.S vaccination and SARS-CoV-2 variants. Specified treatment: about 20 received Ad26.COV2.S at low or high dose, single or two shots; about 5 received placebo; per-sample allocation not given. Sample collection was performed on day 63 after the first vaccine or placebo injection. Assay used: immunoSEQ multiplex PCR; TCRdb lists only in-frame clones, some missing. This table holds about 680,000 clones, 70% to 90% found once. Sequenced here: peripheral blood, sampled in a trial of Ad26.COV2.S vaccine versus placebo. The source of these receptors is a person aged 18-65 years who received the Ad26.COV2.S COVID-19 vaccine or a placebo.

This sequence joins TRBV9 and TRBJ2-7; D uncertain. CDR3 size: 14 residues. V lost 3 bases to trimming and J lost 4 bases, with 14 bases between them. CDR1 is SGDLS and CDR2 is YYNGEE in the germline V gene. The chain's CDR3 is CASSAQGLGYEQYF. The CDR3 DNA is TGTGCCAGCAGCGCCCAAGGGCTTGGATACGAGCAGTACTTC.

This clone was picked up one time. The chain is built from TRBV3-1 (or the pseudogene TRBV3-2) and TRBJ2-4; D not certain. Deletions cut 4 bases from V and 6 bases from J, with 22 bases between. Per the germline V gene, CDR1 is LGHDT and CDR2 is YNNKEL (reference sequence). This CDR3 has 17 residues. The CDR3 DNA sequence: TGTGCCAGCAGCCCAAACAAGAGAAAGGACGGGTCAAACATTCAGTACTTC. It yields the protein CASSPNKRKDGSNIQYF.

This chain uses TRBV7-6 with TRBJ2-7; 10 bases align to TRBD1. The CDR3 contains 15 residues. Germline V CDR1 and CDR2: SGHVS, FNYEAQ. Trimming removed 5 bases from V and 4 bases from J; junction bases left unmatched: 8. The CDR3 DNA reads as TGTGCCAGCAGCAAAGGACCGGGACAGGGGTACGAGCAGTACTTC. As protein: CASSKGPGQGYEQYF. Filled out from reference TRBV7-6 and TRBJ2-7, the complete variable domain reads GAGVSQSPRYKVTKRGQDVALRCDPISGHVSLYWYRQALGQGPEFLTYFNYEAQQDKSGLPNDRFSAERPEGSISTLTIQRTEQRDSAMYRCASSKGPGQGYEQYFGPGTRLTVT.

CDR3 sequence: CSASPPVNSPLHF. CDR3 DNA: TGCAGTGCTAGTCCTCCAGTGAATTCACCCCTCCACTTT. This chain links TRBV20-1 with TRBJ1-6; the D is unclear. The germline CDR1 and CDR2 sequences are DFQATT and SNEGSKA (reference sequence). V was trimmed by 3 bases and J by 7 bases, leaving 10 bases between them. The CDR3 spans 13 residues.

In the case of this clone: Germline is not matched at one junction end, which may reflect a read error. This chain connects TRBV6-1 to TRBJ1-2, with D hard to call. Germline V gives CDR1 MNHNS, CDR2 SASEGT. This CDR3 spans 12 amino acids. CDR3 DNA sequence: TGTGCCAGCAGGGAAGGGTCGGAAGGCTACACCTTC. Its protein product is CASREGSEGYTF.

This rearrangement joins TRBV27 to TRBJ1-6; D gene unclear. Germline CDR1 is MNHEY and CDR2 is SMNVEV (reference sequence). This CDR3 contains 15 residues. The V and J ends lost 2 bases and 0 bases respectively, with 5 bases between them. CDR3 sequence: CASSLVVSYNSPLHF. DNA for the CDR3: TGTGCCAGCAGTTTAGTGGTCTCCTATAATTCACCCCTCCACTTT.

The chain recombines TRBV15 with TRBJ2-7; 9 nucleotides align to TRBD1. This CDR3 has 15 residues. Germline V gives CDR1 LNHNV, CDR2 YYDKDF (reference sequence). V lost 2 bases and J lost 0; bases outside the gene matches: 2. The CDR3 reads CATSRPGQGSYEQYF. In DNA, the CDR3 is TGTGCCACCAGCAGACCGGGACAGGGCTCCTACGAGCAGTACTTC.

The CDR3 DNA reads TGTGCCAGCAGTTTGAAGCGTGGGGGCGGGCAGTTCTTC. Protein product: CASSLKRGGGQFF. This chain uses TRBV27 with TRBJ2-1; D might be TRBD1 (6 bases). CDR3 length: 13 amino acids. V lost 3 bases, J lost 12 bases, and 15 bases lay in between. Germline V gene lookup returns CDR1 MNHEY and CDR2 SMNVEV (reference sequence).

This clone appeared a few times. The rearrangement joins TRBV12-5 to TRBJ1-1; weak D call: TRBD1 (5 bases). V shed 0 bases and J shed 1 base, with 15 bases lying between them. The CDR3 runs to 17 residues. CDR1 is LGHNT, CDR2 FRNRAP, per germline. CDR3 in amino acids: CASGLVLGREENTEAFF. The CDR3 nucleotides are TGTGCTAGTGGTTTGGTACTGGGCAGGGAGGAGAACACTGAAGCTTTCTTT.

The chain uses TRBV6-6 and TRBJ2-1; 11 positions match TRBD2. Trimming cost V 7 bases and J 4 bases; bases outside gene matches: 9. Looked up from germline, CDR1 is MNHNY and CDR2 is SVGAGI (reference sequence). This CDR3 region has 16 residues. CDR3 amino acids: CASTRDSGGGYNEQFF. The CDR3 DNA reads TGTGCCAGCACCAGAGATAGCGGGGGGGGTTACAATGAGCAGTTCTTC.

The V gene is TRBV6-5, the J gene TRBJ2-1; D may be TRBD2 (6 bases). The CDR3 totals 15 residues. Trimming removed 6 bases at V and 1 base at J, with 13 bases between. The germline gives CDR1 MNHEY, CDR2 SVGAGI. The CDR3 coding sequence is TGTGCCAGCAGCGGTGGCCGGGGGTCCTACAATGAGCAGTTCTTC. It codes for CASSGGRGSYNEQFF.

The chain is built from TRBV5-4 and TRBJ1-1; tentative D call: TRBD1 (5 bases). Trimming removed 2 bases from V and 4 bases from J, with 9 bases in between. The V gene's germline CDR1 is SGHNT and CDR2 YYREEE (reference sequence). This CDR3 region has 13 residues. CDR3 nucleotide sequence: TGTGCCAGCAGCTTTTCAGGGAGCACTGAAGCTTTCTTT. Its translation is CASSFSGSTEAFF.